These 10 T cell receptor beta chains came from one sample sequenced in a study of blood T cell repertoires in COVID-19. The assay was immunoSEQ multiplex PCR, and TCRdb's table has in-frame clones only and misses some. The sample has about 260,000 clones; around 87% are singletons. Sequences were obtained from peripheral blood. These receptors were collected from a woman aged 45 to 65 who had recovered from COVID-19.

This chain uses TRBV5-8 with TRBJ1-1, with D unclear. V lost 1 base and J 0 bases, leaving 10 bases between the germline ends. CDR1 is SGHTS, CDR2 YDEGEE, per germline. The CDR3 sequence is 15 residues long. CDR3 protein: CASSLRRSLNTEAFF. The CDR3 coding sequence is TGTGCCAGCAGCTTGAGGCGGTCCTTGAACACTGAAGCTTTCTTT.

The CDR3, as DNA: TGTGCCAGCAGCGTAGTTGGACTAGCGGGAGGAGAGACCCAGTACTTC. It translates to CASSVVGLAGGETQYF. This chain connects TRBV9 to TRBJ2-5; TRBD2 matches 14 bases. Per the germline V gene, CDR1 is SGDLS and CDR2 is YYNGEE. The CDR3 runs to 16 residues. V was clipped by 0 bases and J by 4 bases; unmatched bases: 2.

J is TRBJ2-3 and V is TRBV5-1; 11 positions agree with TRBD2. The V segment lost 7 bases and the J segment 2 bases; nucleotides outside the gene matches: 12. The CDR3 spans 17 residues. Germline assignment: CDR1 SGHRS and CDR2 YFSETQ. The CDR3 nucleotides are TGCGCCAGCTCCTGGGGTAGCGGGGGGGCGGACACAGATACGCAGTATTTT. Its translation is CASSWGSGGADTDTQYF.

This chain joins TRBV18 and TRBJ1-2; D is uncertain. The V end was cut by 6 bases, the J end by 8 bases, with 16 bases between. Germline CDR1 KGHSH, CDR2 LQKENI. The CDR3 is 13 residues long. The CDR3 region has the DNA TGTGCCAGCTCGCAAGGACTGAGACGGGGCTACACCTTC. Translated: CASSQGLRRGYTF.

This chain links TRBV18 with TRBJ2-1; no definite D call. The V gene lost 1 base and the J gene lost 10 bases, with 8 bases spanning the gap. The CDR3 is 12 amino acids. CDR1 is KGHSH and CDR2 is LQKENI in the germline V gene. In DNA, the CDR3 is TGTGCCAGCTCACCACTGCGAAACGAGCAGTTCTTC. The encoded protein is CASSPLRNEQFF.

The rearrangement uses TRBV28 and TRBJ2-5; TRBD1 matches 7 bases. V shed 8 bases and J 2 bases; nucleotides not matched to a gene: 5. Looked up from germline, CDR1 is MDHEN and CDR2 is SYDVKM. This CDR3 spans 13 amino acids. The CDR3 region is CASHRGRQETQYF. CDR3 coding DNA: TGTGCCAGCCACAGGGGTCGGCAAGAGACCCAGTACTTC.

The chain has TRBV7-9 and TRBJ1-5; no clear D gene. With 5 bases removed from V and 6 bases from J, the gap between germline ends came to 8 bases. The germline V gene has CDR1 SEHNR and CDR2 FQNEAQ (reference sequence). The CDR3 extends over 12 amino acids. The CDR3 nucleotides read TGTGCCAGCAGCGGAGTAGGTCAGCCCCAGCATTTT. It is translated as CASSGVGQPQHF.

This chain connects TRBV9 to TRBJ2-2, with TRBD1 identical over 10 bases. Losses at the gene ends were 0 bases for V and 4 bases for J; bases not matched to a gene: 12. Per germline, CDR1 SGDLS and CDR2 YYNGEE. This CDR3 is built from 19 residues. This chain's CDR3 is CASSVGQGAARVSTGELFF. DNA for the CDR3: TGTGCCAGCAGCGTAGGACAGGGGGCTGCACGGGTTTCCACCGGGGAGCTGTTTTTT.

The V gene is TRBV5-1, the J gene TRBJ1-1; possible D gene TRBD1, 5 bases. CDR1 and CDR2 from the germline V gene are SGHRS and YFSETQ. The CDR3 totals 15 residues. V was trimmed by 3 bases and J by 6 bases, leaving 18 bases between them. CDR3 bases: TGCGCCAGCAGCTGGGCCAGGGTAGGTGGGTCTGAAGCTTTCTTT. This translates into CASSWARVGGSEAFF.

The chain uses TRBV14 and TRBJ1-3; tentative D call: TRBD1 (5 bases). CDR1 SGHDN and CDR2 FVKESK come from the germline V gene. The CDR3 spans 15 residues. Trimming cost V 4 bases and J 4 bases, with 14 bases left between them. The CDR3 nucleotides are TGTGCCAGCAGCCCACGCCAGGGCGCGGGAAACACCATATATTTT. Its translation: CASSPRQGAGNTIYF.